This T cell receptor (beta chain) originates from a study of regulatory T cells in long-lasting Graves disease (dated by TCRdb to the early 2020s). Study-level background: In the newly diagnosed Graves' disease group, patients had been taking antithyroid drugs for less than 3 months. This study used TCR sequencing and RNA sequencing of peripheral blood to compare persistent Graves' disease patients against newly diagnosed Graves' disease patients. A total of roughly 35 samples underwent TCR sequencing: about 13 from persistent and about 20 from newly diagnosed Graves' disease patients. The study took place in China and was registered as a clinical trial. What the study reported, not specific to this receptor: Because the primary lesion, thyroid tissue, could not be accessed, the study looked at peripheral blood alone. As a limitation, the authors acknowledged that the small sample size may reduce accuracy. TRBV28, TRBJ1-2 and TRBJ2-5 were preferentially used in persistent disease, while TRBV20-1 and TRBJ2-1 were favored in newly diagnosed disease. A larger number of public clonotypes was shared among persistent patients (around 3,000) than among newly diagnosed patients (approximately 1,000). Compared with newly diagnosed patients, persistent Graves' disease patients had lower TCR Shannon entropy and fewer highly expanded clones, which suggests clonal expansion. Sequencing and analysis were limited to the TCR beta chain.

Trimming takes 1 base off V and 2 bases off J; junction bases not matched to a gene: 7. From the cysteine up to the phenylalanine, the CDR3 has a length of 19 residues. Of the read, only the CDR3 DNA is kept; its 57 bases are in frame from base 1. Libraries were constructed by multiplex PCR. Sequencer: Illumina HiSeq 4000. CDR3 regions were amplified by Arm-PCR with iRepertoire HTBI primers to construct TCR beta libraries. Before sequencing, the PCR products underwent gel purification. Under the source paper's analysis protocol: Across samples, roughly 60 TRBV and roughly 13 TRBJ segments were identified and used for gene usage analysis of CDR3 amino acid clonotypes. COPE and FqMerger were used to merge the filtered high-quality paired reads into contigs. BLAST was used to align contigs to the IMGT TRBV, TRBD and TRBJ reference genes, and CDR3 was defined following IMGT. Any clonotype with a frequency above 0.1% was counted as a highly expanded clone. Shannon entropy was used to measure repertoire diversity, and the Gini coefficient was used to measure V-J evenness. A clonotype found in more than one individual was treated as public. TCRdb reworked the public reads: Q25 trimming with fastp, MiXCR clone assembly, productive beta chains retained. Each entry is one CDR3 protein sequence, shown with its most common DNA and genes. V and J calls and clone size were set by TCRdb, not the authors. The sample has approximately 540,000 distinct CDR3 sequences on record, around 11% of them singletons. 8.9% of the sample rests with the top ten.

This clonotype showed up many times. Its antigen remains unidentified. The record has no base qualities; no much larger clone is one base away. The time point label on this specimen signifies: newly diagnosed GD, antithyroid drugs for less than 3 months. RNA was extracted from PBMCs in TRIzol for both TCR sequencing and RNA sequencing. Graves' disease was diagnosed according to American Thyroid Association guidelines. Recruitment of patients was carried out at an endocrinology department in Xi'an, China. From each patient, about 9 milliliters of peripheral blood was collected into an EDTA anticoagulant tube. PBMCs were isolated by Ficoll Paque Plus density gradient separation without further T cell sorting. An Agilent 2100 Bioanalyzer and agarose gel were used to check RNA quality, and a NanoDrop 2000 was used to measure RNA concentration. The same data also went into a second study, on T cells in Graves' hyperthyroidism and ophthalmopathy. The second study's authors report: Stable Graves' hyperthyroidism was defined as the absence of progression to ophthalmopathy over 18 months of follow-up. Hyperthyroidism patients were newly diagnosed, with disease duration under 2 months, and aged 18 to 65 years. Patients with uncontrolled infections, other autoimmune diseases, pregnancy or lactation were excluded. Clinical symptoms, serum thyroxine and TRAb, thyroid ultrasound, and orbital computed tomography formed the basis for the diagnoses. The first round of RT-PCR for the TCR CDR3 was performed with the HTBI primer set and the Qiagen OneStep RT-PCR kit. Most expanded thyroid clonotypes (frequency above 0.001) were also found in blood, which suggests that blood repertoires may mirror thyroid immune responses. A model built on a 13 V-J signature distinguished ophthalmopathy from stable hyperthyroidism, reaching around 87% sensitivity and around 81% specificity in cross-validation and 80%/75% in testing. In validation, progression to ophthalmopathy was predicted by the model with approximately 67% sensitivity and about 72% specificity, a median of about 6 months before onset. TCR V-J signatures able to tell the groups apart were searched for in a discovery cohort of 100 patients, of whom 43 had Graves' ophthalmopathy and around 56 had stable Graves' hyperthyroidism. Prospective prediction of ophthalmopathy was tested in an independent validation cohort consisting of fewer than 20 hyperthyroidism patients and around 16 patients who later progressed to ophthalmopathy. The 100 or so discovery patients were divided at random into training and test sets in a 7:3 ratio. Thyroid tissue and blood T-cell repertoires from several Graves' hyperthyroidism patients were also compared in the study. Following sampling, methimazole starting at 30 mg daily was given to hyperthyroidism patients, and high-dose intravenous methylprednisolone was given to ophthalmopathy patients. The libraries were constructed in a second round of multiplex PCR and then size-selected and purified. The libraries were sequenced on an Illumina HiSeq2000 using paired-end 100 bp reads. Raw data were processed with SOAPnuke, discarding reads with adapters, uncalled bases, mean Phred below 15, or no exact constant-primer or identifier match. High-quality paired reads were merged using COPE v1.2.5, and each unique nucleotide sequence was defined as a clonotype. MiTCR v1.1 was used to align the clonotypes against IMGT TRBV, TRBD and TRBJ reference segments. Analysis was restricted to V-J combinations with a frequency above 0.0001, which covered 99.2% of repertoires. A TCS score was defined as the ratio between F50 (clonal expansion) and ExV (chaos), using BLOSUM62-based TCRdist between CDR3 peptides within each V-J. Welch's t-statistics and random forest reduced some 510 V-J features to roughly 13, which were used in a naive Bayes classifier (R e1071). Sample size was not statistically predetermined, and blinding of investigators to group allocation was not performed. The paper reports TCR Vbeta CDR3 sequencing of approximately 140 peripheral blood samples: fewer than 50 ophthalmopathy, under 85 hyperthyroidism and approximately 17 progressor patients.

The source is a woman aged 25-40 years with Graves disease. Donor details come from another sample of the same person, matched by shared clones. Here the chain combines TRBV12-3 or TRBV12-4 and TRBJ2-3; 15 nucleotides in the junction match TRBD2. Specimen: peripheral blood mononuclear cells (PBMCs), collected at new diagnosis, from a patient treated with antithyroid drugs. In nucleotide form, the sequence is TGTGCCAGCAGTTTAGTAGGACTAGCGGGAGGGCCGTACACAGATACGCAGTATTTT. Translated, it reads CASSLVGLAGGPYTDTQYF.